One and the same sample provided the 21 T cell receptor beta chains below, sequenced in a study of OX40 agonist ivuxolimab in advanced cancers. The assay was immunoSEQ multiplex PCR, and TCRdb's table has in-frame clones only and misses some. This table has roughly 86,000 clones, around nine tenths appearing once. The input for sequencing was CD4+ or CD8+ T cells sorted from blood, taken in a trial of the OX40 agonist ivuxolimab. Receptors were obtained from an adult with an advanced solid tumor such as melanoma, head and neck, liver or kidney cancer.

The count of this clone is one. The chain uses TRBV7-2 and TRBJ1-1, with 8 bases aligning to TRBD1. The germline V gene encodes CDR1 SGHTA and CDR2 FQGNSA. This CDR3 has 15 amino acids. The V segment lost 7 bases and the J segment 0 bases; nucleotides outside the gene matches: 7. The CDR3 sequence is CASTLMTGVNTEAFF. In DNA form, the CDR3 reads TGTGCCAGCACCCTTATGACAGGGGTGAACACTGAAGCTTTCTTT.

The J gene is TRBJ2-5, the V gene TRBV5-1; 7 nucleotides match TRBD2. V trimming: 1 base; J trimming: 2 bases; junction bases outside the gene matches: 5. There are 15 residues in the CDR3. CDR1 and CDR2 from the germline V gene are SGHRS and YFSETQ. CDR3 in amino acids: CASSLWASGQETQYF. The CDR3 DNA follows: TGCGCCAGCAGCTTGTGGGCTAGCGGACAAGAGACCCAGTACTTC. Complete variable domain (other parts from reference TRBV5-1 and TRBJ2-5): KAGVTQTPRYLIKTRGQQVTLSCSPISGHRSVSWYQQTPGQGLQFLFEYFSETQRNKGNFPGRFSGRQFSNSRSEMNVSTLELGDSALYLCASSLWASGQETQYFGPGTRLLVL.

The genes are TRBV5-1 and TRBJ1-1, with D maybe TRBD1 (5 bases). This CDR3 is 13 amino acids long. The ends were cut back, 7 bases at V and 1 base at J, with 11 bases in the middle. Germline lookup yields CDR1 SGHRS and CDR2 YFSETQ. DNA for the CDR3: TGCGCCAGCGGATTAGGGGCGAACACTGAAGCTTTCTTT. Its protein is CASGLGANTEAFF.

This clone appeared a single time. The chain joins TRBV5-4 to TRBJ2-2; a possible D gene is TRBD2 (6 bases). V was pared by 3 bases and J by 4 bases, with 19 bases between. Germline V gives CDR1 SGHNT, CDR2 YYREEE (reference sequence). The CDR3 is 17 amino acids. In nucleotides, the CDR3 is TGTGCCAGCAGCTCCCTGGGTGGGGGGAAGGTCACCGGGGAGCTGTTTTTT. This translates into CASSSLGGGKVTGELFF.

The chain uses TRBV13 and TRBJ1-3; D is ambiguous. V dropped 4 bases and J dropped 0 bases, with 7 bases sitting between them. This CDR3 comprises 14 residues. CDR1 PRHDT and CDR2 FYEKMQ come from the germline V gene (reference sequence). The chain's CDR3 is CASSSRSSGNTIYF. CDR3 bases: TGTGCCAGCAGCTCGCGGAGCTCTGGAAACACCATATATTTT.

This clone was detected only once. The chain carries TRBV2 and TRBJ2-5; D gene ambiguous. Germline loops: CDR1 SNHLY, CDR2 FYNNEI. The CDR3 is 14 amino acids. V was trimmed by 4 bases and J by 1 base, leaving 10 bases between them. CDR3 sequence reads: CASSVGSTQETQYF. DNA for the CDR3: TGTGCCAGCAGTGTAGGCAGTACCCAAGAGACCCAGTACTTC.

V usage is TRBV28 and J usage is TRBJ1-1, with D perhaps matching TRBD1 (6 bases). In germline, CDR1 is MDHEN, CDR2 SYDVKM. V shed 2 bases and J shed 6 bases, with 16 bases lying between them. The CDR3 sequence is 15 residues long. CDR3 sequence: CASSLPLGQSSEAFF. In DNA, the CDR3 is TGTGCCAGCAGTTTACCCCTTGGACAGTCATCTGAAGCTTTCTTT.

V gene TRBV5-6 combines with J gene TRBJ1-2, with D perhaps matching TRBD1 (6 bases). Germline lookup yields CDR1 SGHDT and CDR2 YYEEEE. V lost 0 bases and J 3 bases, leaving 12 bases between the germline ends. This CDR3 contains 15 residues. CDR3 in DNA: TGTGCCAGCAGCTTGGCAGGGGTCGGGGACTATGGCTACACCTTC. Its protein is CASSLAGVGDYGYTF.

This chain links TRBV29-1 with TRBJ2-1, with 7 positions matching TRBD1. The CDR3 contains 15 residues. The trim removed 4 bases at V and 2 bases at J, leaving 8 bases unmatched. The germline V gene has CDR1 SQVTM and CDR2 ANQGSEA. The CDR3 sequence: CSVVPGQWTYNEQFF. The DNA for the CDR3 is TGCAGCGTTGTTCCGGGACAGTGGACCTACAATGAGCAGTTCTTC.

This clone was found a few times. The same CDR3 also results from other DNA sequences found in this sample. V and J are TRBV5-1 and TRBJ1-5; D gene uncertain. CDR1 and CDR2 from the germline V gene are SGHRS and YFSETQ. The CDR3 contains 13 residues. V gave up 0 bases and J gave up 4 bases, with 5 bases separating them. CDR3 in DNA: TGCGCCAGCAGCTTGGACAGAAATCAGCCCCAGCATTTT. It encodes CASSLDRNQPQHF.

The CDR3 DNA sequence: TGTGCCAGCAGCTTGGGGGAGGAAGTGGTAGGTGAGCAGTACTTC. Translated: CASSLGEEVVGEQYF. The chain couples TRBV5-5 to TRBJ2-7; D possibly corresponds to TRBD2 (6 bases). Per the germline V gene, CDR1 is SGHKS and CDR2 is YYEKEE (reference sequence). V lost 0 bases and J 7 bases, leaving 17 bases between the germline ends. The CDR3 has 15 amino acids.

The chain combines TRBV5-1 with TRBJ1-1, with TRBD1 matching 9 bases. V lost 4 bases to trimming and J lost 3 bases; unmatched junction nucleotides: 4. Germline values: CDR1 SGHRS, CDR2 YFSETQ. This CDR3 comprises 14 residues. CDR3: CASSVTGGDTEAFF. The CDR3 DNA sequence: TGCGCCAGCAGCGTGACAGGGGGGGACACTGAAGCTTTCTTT.

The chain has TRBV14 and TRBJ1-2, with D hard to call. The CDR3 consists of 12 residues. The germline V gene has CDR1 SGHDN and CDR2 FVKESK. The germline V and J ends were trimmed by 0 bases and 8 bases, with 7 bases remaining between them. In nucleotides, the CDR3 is TGTGCCAGCAGCCAAGAAATAGAGGGCTACACCTTC. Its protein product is CASSQEIEGYTF.

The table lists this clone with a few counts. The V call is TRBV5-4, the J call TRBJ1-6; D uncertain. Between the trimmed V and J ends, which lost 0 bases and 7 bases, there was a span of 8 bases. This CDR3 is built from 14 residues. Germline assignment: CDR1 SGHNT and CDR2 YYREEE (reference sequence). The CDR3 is CASSLGHRNSPLHF. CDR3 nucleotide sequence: TGTGCCAGCAGCTTGGGCCACCGAAATTCACCCCTCCACTTT.

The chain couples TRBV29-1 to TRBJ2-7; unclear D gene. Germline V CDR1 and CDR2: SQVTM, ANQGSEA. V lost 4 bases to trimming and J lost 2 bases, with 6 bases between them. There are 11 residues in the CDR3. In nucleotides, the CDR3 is TGCAGCGTTGGCCAGACCTACGAGCAGTACTTC. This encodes CSVGQTYEQYF.

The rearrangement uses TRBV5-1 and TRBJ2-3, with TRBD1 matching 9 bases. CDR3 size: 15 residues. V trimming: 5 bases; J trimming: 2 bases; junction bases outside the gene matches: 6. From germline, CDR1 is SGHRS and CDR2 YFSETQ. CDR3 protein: CASRHRGQITDTQYF. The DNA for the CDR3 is TGCGCCAGCAGGCACAGGGGGCAAATCACAGATACGCAGTATTTT.

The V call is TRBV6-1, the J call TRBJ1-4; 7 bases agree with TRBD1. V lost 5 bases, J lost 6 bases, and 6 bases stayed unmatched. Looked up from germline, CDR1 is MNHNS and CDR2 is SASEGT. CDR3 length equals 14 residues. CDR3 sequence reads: CASSQTGIYEKLFF. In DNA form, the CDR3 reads TGTGCCAGCAGTCAGACAGGGATCTATGAAAAACTGTTTTTT.

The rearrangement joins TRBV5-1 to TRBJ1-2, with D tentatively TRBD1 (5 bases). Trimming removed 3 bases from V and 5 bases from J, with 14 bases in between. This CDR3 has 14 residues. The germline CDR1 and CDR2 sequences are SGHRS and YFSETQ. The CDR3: CASSSRDVRYGYTF. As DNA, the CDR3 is TGCGCCAGCAGCTCCCGGGACGTTCGATATGGCTACACCTTC. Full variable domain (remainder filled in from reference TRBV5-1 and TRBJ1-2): KAGVTQTPRYLIKTRGQQVTLSCSPISGHRSVSWYQQTPGQGLQFLFEYFSETQRNKGNFPGRFSGRQFSNSRSEMNVSTLELGDSALYLCASSSRDVRYGYTFGSGTRLTVV.

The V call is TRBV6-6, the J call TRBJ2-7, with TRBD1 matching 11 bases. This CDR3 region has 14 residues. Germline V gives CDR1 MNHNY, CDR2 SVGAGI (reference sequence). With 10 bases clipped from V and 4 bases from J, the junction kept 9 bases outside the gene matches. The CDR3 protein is CATNTGTGGYEQYF. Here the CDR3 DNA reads TGTGCCACCAACACCGGGACAGGGGGATACGAGCAGTACTTC.

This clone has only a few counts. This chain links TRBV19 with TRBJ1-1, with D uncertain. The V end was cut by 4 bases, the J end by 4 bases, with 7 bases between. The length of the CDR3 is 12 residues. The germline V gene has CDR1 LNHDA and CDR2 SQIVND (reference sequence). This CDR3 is CASSSGSTEAFF. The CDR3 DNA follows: TGTGCCAGTAGTAGCGGCAGCACTGAAGCTTTCTTT.

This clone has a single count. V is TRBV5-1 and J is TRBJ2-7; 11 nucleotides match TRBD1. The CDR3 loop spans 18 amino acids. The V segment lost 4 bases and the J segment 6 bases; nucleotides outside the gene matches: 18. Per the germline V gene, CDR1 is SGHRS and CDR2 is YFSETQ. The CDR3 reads CASSMLSRGQGAFAEQYF. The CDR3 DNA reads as TGCGCCAGCAGCATGTTATCCCGAGGACAGGGGGCGTTCGCCGAGCAGTACTTC.